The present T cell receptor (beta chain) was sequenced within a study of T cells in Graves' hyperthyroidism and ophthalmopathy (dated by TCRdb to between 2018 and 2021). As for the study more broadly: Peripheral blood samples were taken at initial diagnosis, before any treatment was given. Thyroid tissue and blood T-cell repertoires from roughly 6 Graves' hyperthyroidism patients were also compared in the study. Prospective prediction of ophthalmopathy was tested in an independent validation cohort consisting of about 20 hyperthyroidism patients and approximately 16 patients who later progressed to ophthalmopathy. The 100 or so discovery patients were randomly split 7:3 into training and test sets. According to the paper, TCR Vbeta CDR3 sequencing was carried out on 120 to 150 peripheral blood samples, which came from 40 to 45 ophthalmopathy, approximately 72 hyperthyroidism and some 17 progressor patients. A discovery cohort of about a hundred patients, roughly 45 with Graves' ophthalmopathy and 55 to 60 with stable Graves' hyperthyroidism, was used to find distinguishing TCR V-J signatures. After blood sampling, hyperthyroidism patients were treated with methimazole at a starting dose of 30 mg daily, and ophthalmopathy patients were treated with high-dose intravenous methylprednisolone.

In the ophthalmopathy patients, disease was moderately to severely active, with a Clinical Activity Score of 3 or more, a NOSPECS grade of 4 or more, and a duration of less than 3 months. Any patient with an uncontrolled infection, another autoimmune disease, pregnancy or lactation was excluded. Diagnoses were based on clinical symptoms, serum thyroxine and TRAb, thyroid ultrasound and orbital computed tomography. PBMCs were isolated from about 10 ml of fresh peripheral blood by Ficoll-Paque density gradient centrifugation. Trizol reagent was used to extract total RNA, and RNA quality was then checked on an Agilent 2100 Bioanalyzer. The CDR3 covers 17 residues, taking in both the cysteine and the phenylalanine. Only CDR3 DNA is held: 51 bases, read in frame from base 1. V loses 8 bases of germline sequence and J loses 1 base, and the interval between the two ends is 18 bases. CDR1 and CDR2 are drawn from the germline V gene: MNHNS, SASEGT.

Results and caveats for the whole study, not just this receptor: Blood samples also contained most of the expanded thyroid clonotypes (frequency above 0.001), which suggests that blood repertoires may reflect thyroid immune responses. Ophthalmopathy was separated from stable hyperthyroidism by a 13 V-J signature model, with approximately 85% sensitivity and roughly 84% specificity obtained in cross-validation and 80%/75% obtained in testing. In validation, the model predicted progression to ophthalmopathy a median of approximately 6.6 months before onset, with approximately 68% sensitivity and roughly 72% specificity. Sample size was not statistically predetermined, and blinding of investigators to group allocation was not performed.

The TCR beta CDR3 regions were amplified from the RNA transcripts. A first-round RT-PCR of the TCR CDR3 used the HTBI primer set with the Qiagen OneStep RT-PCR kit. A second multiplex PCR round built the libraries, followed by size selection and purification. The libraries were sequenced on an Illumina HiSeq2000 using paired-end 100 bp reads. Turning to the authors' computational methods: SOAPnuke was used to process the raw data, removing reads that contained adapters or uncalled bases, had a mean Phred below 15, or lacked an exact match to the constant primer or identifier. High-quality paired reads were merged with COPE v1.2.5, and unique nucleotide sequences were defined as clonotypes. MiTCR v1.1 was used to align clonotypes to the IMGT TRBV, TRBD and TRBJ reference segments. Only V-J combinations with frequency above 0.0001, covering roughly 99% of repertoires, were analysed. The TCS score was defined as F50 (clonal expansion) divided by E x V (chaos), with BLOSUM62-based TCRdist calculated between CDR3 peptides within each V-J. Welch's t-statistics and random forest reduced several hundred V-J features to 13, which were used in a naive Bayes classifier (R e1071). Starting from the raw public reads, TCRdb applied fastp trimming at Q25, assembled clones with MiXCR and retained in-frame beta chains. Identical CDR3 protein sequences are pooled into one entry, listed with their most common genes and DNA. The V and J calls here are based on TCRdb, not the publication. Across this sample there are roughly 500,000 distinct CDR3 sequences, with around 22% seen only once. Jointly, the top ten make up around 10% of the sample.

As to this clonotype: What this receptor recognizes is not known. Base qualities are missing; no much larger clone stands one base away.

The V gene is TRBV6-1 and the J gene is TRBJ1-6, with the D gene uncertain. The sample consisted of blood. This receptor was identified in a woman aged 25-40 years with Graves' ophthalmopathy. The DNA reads TGTGCCAGCGACGAGGCAGGACTGGGGTCCTATAATTCACCCCTCCACTTT. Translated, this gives CASDEAGLGSYNSPLHF.